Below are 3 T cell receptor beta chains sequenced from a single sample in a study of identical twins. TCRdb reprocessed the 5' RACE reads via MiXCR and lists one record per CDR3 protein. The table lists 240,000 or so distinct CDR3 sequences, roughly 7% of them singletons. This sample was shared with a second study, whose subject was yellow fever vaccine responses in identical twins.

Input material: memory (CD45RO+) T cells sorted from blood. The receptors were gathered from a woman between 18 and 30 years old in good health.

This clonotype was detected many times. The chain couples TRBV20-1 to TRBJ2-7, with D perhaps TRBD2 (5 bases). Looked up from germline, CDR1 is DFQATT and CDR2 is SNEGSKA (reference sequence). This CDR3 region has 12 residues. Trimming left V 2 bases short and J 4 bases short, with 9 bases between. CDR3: CSARLADYEQYF. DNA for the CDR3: TGCAGTGCTAGACTAGCTGATTACGAGCAGTACTTC.

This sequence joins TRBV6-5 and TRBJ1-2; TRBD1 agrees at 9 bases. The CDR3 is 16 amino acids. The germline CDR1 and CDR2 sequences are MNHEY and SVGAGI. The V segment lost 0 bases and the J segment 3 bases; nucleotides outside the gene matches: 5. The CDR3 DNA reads TGTGCCAGCAGTTACTCATGGACAGGGGTTGACTATGGCTACACCTTC. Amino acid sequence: CASSYSWTGVDYGYTF.

This chain's CDR3 is CASSPGRVLTF. The CDR3 nucleotides are TGTGCCAGCAGTCCCGGACGGGTCCTGACTTTC. The J gene is TRBJ2-6, the V gene TRBV7-2, with D hard to call. V was pared by 6 bases and J by 13 bases, with 10 bases between. CDR3 length: 11 amino acids. Germline CDR1 is SGHTA and CDR2 is FQGNSA.